Reported below is one T cell receptor beta chain. Its matching antigen is unknown. This table comes from immunoSEQ multiplex PCR, and its TCRdb copy is limited to in-frame clones, with some not included. The table lists some 86,000 clones, roughly nine tenths of them singletons. This sample stems from a study of T cell responses to AZD1222 COVID-19 vaccine. Whole-study findings and limits: Targets within unmutated variant regions were reportedly found for nearly half of spike-specific TCRs. With dominance at 160-218 and 743-854, vaccine-associated CD4 TCRs spanned spike. Repertoires were sampled only after the peak T cell response.

Trimming took 1 base from V and 6 from J, leaving 18 bases between them. The CDR3 sequence is 16 residues long. The V gene's germline CDR1 is SEHNR and CDR2 FQNEAQ (reference sequence). The sample in question was peripheral blood, obtained on day 0 of AZD1222 vaccination. This clonotype originated in an adult in good health. This chain joins TRBV7-9 and TRBJ1-2, with a tentative D call TRBD1 (5 bases). The CDR3 DNA reads TGTGCCAGCAGCTTAGGGGCCTTGACAGTTACGGATGGCTACACCTTC. Translating gives CASSLGALTVTDGYTF.